The rows below give T cell receptor beta chains drawn from one sample of a study of early T cells in non-severe SARS-CoV-2 infection. MiXCR, applied by TCRdb to the 5' RACE reads, yields one record per CDR3 protein. The profile shows tens of thousands of distinct CDR3 sequences, about an eighth of them singletons. Source material: whole blood. The source of these receptors is an adult who was a healthcare worker with PCR-confirmed SARS-CoV-2 infection or an uninfected control (not recorded which). Each CDR3 is given with its conserved first and last residue. The D gene is left open where the match is weak. Clone size is given for some rows only: seen once, a few or many times, or a class if the clone is expanded.

clone size: -
J gene: TRBJ2-2
D gene: -
V gene: TRBV12-3/TRBV12-4
CDR3 DNA: TGTGCCAGCAGACTCAGGGAGGCGAACACCGGGGAGCTGTTTTTT
CDR3 protein: CASRLREANTGELFF

clone size: many
J gene: TRBJ2-7
D gene: -
V gene: TRBV28
CDR3 DNA: TGTGCCAGCAGCCCGACCCACTACGAGCAGTACTTC
CDR3 protein: CASSPTHYEQYF

clone size: few
J gene: TRBJ2-7
D gene: -
V gene: TRBV29-1
CDR3 DNA: TGCAGCGTTGAAGGGGCGGGAACTGCCTACGAGCAGTACTTC
CDR3 protein: CSVEGAGTAYEQYF

clone size: many
J gene: TRBJ1-1
D gene: TRBD1
V gene: TRBV7-6
CDR3 DNA: TGTGCCAGCAGCTTAGGGGTTGACAGGGGGTCATCCACTGAAGCTTTCTTT
CDR3 protein: CASSLGVDRGSSTEAFF

clone size: few
J gene: TRBJ2-1
D gene: TRBD2
V gene: TRBV6-2/TRBV6-3
CDR3 DNA: TGTGCCAGCAGAGGCGGGGGGGTTGTGAATGAGCAGTTCTTC
CDR3 protein: CASRGGGVVNEQFF

clone size: few
J gene: TRBJ1-6
D gene: TRBD1
V gene: TRBV12-3/TRBV12-4
CDR3 DNA: TGTGCCAGCTCCCTCCGGGACAGCGGAAATTCACCCCTCCACTTT
CDR3 protein: CASSLRDSGNSPLHF

clone size: -
J gene: TRBJ1-2
D gene: -
V gene: TRBV29-1
CDR3 DNA: TGCAGCGTTCGGCAGGGTATACATGGCTACACCTTC
CDR3 protein: CSVRQGIHGYTF

clone size: many
J gene: TRBJ1-4
D gene: -
V gene: TRBV11-2
CDR3 DNA: TGTGCCAGCAGCCGGAATGAAAAACTGTTTTTT
CDR3 protein: CASSRNEKLFF

clone size: many
J gene: TRBJ1-3
D gene: -
V gene: TRBV4-1
CDR3 DNA: TGCGCCAGCAGCCACGGGGTCTCTGGAAACACCATATATTTT
CDR3 protein: CASSHGVSGNTIYF

clone size: -
J gene: TRBJ1-5
D gene: -
V gene: TRBV20-1
CDR3 DNA: TGCAGTGCTGGGCCCCGTACAGCGAGGAGACAGCCCCAGCATTTT
CDR3 protein: CSAGPRTARRQPQHF

clone size: many
J gene: TRBJ1-5
D gene: -
V gene: TRBV27
CDR3 DNA: TGTGCCAGCAGTTTATCGCCGGGTAATCATCAGCCCCAGCATTTT
CDR3 protein: CASSLSPGNHQPQHF

clone size: many
J gene: TRBJ2-3
D gene: -
V gene: TRBV5-1
CDR3 DNA: TGCGCCAGCAGCAACAGGGTGTACACAGATACGCAGTATTTT
CDR3 protein: CASSNRVYTDTQYF

clone size: many
J gene: TRBJ1-2
D gene: -
V gene: TRBV28
CDR3 DNA: TGTGCCAGCAGCAAACAGGAAGATGGCTACACCTTC
CDR3 protein: CASSKQEDGYTF

clone size: -
J gene: TRBJ2-4
D gene: TRBD1
V gene: TRBV18
CDR3 DNA: TGTGCCAGCTCACTGACAGGGGGCAAATCCAAAAACATTCAGTACTTC
CDR3 protein: CASSLTGGKSKNIQYF

clone size: few
J gene: TRBJ1-1
D gene: -
V gene: TRBV6-5
CDR3 DNA: TGTGCCAGCAGTTACCGGATGAACACTGAAGCTTTCTTT
CDR3 protein: CASSYRMNTEAFF

clone size: -
J gene: TRBJ2-2
D gene: -
V gene: TRBV11-2
CDR3 DNA: TGTACCAGCAGCTTAGAGGGGGTAGGGGCGAGCGGGGAGCTGTTTTTT
CDR3 protein: CTSSLEGVGASGELFF

clone size: many
J gene: TRBJ2-3
D gene: -
V gene: TRBV7-2
CDR3 DNA: TGTGCCAGCAGCTTTGACACTTACTTCACGTATTTT
CDR3 protein: CASSFDTYFTYF

clone size: -
J gene: TRBJ2-4
D gene: -
V gene: TRBV5-4
CDR3 DNA: TGTGCCAGCAGCGTGGACGGAGCCAAAAACATTCAGTACTTC
CDR3 protein: CASSVDGAKNIQYF

clone size: many
J gene: TRBJ1-5
D gene: -
V gene: TRBV2
CDR3 DNA: TGTGCCAGCAGTGAGATAGGGAAAAGGTTTGGAAGGAGCAATCAGCCCCAGCATTTT
CDR3 protein: CASSEIGKRFGRSNQPQHF

clone size: -
J gene: TRBJ2-2
D gene: -
V gene: TRBV5-4
CDR3 DNA: TGTGCCAGCAGCTTGGGGACGACCTACACCGGGGAGCTGTTTTTT
CDR3 protein: CASSLGTTYTGELFF

clone size: -
J gene: TRBJ1-1
D gene: -
V gene: TRBV14
CDR3 DNA: TGTGCCAGCAGCCAATGGGTGAACACTGAAGCTTTCTTT
CDR3 protein: CASSQWVNTEAFF

clone size: few
J gene: TRBJ2-7
D gene: TRBD1
V gene: TRBV20-1
CDR3 DNA: TGCAGTGCTCCAGGACAGGGTAGATACGAGCAGTACTTC
CDR3 protein: CSAPGQGRYEQYF

clone size: many
J gene: TRBJ2-7
D gene: -
V gene: TRBV7-9
CDR3 DNA: TGTGCCAGCAGCTTAGAATTGCGGGACCAGCAGTACTTC
CDR3 protein: CASSLELRDQQYF

clone size: many
J gene: TRBJ2-1
D gene: -
V gene: TRBV28
CDR3 DNA: TGTGCCAGCAGTTTGTATGAGGGGAATGAGCAGTTCTTC
CDR3 protein: CASSLYEGNEQFF